The text below deals with one TCR beta chain. No antigen is known for it. The data originate from a study of T cell responses to AZD1222 COVID-19 vaccine. The wider study: Second-dose recipients at about 4 or about 12 weeks were treated as one pooled group.

Method: immunoSEQ multiplex PCR; TCRdb's copy keeps in-frame clones and lacks some. In the table there are about 92,000 clones, approximately 84% of which are singletons. This CDR3 contains 12 residues. CDR1 and CDR2 from the germline V gene are SNHLY and FYNNEI. The ends were cut back, 6 bases at V and 9 bases at J, with 15 bases in the middle. Study-wide results and caveats: Clonal diversity was possibly underestimated, and the donors were mostly white British, with more females. Repertoire sampling happened only post peak T cell response. CD4 TCRs linked to vaccination spanned spike, dominating at 160-218 and 743-854.

This sequence was found in an adult in good health. The rearrangement links TRBV2 to TRBJ2-7; possibly TRBD1 for D (5 bases). This specimen consisted of peripheral blood, obtained on day 0 of AZD1222 vaccination. CDR3 sequence: CASSTGPSRQYF. CDR3 nucleotide sequence: TGTGCCAGCAGCACAGGACCTTCGCGGCAGTACTTC. Full variable domain (rest looked up from reference TRBV2 and TRBJ2-7): EPEVTQTPSHQVTQMGQEVILRCVPISNHLYFYWYRQILGQKVEFLVSFYNNEISEKSEIFDDQFSVERPDGSNFTLKIRSTKLEDSAMYFCASSTGPSRQYFGPGTRLTVT.